What follows are 4 T cell receptor beta chains derived from one specimen sequenced in a study of identical twins. TCRdb called the 5' RACE reads again in MiXCR, with one record for every CDR3 protein. Seen here are 600,000 to 700,000 distinct CDR3 sequences, 21% observed once, and the top ten hold around 4.5%. The same sample was also used in a study of T cells expressing NK-cell markers.

Sample: PBMCs. These receptors were taken from a woman in her late teens or twenties in good health.

The table lists this clonotype with many counts. The chain employs TRBV6-5 and TRBJ2-7; D perhaps matches TRBD2 (6 bases). The germline V and J ends were trimmed by 2 bases and 0 bases, with 14 bases remaining between them. Germline-derived CDR1 and CDR2 are MNHEY and SVGAGI. The CDR3 spans 16 residues. In DNA form, the CDR3 reads TGTGCCAGCAGTTACACCTGGACTACGAGCTCCTACGAGCAGTACTTC. Encoded protein: CASSYTWTTSSYEQYF.

This clonotype was detected a few times. V is TRBV5-1 and J is TRBJ1-2, with TRBD1 matching over 10 bases. The germline CDR1 and CDR2 sequences are SGHRS and YFSETQ. The CDR3 sequence is 16 residues long. V was pared by 0 bases and J by 2 bases, with 4 bases of the junction left unmatched. The CDR3 protein is CASSLETGQGNYGYTF. CDR3 coding DNA: TGCGCCAGCAGCTTGGAGACGGGACAGGGGAACTATGGCTACACCTTC.

This chain connects TRBV24-1 to TRBJ1-2; D possibly corresponds to TRBD1 (6 bases). The CDR3 consists of 14 residues. V was pared by 4 bases and J by 8 bases, with 16 bases between. CDR1 is KGHDR, CDR2 SFDVKD, per germline. The CDR3 nucleotides read TGTGCCACCAGTGACAAAGGACAGCCCGGGGGCTACACCTTC. It translates to CATSDKGQPGGYTF.

This chain uses TRBV6-1 with TRBJ2-2, with 9 positions matching TRBD1. Trimming at V came to 6 bases and at J to 7 bases, leaving 9 bases not matched to a gene. Per germline, CDR1 MNHNS and CDR2 SASEGT. The CDR3 totals 15 residues. DNA for the CDR3: TGTGCCAGCAGGGCTGGGACAGGGCCTGACGGGGAGCTGTTTTTT. This translates into CASRAGTGPDGELFF.